The 4 T cell receptor beta chains below all came from one sample that was sequenced in a study of regulatory T cells in long-lasting Graves disease. iRepertoire HTBI primers and Arm-PCR of CDR3 regions built TCR beta libraries. TCRdb analysed the multiplex PCR reads with MiXCR anew, one entry per CDR3 protein. The sample has approximately 400,000 distinct CDR3 sequences, roughly 10% seen once. Time point meaning: newly diagnosed GD, antithyroid drugs for less than 3 months. Construction of the TCR library relied on RNA isolated from PBMCs. The same sample was also studied in work on T cells in Graves' hyperthyroidism and ophthalmopathy.

The starting material was peripheral blood mononuclear cells (PBMCs), obtained at new diagnosis, from a patient treated with antithyroid drugs. The receptors shown here come from a woman between 18 and 29 years old with Graves disease.

Remarks on this clonotype: Being one base from a much bigger clone, this may be a read error. The chain recombines TRBV7-2 with TRBJ1-1; a possible D gene is TRBD1 (6 bases). The CDR3 totals 16 residues. The germline V gene has CDR1 SGHTA and CDR2 FQGNSA. CDR3 loop: CASGLRIWVGATEAFF. The CDR3 DNA is TGTGCCAGCGGCTTGAGGATATGGGTGGGGGCCACTGAAGCTTTCTTT.

Of note for this clonotype: This may be a read error: a much more frequent sequence differs by one nucleotide. The chain links TRBV7-9 to TRBJ2-1; 9 bases are shared with TRBD2. Losses at the gene ends were 5 bases for V and 0 bases for J; bases not matched to a gene: 14. Germline loops: CDR1 SEHNR, CDR2 FQNEAQ (reference sequence). The CDR3 is 19 amino acids. The chain's CDR3 is CASSRGYGSGSNSYNEQFF. The CDR3 DNA reads TGTGCCAGCAGCCGAGGGTACGGTAGCGGGAGTAACTCCTACAATGAGCAGTTCTTC. Supplemented by reference TRBV7-9 and TRBJ2-1, the full variable domain reads DTGVSQNPRHKITKRGQNVTFRCDPISEHNRLYWYRQTLGQGPEFLTYFQNEAQLEKSRLLSDRFSAERPKGSFSTLEIQRTEQGDSAMYLCASSRGYGSGSNSYNEQFFGPGTRLTVL.

This clonotype was counted many times. This rearrangement joins TRBV7-9 to TRBJ2-5; TRBD2 might be the D (5 bases). This CDR3 region has 12 residues. Trimming took 11 bases from V and 5 from J, leaving 15 bases between them. Germline-derived CDR1 and CDR2 are SEHNR and FQNEAQ (reference sequence). The CDR3 loop is CASRRGVETQYF. For the CDR3, the DNA is TGTGCCTCCAGACGGGGAGTGGAGACCCAGTACTTC.

This clonotype has at least ten counts. The V call is TRBV9, the J call TRBJ2-7; no firm D call. The CDR3 sequence is 15 residues long. From germline, CDR1 is SGDLS and CDR2 YYNGEE. V lost 1 base and J lost 3, with 14 bases in between. Here the CDR3 DNA reads TGTGCCAGCAGCGTATCGGCCGGTCGCTACTACGAGCAGTACTTC. Translation: CASSVSAGRYYEQYF.